These 14 T cell receptor beta chains share one sample of origin, sequenced in a study of T-cell memory formation after mild COVID-19 (dated by TCRdb to the early 2020s). Receptors were amplified or captured by 5' RACE. Sequencing instrument: Illumina NovaSeq 6000. The public reads were quality trimmed at Q25 with fastp and then assembled into clones with MiXCR by TCRdb, keeping productive beta chains. Under each unique CDR3 protein, matching rows form one entry showing the most common genes and DNA. Recorded for this sample are roughly 190,000 distinct CDR3 sequences; roughly 27% of them occurred a single time. Jointly, the top ten make up over 10% of the sample. What was sequenced was PBMCs or a T cell subset sorted from them (not recorded which). The receptors come from an adult woman who had mild COVID-19 (a few samples of this study predate the infection). The sample titles of this study are shuffled in the database, so cell type and time point are left out; the donor was told from shared clones.

This clonotype has only a few counts. V is TRBV4-2 and J is TRBJ2-1, with TRBD2 matching over 8 bases. Germline assignment: CDR1 LGHNA and CDR2 YNFKEQ. The length of the CDR3 is 17 residues. With 0 bases clipped from V and 2 bases from J, the junction kept 6 bases outside the gene matches. The CDR3 DNA is TGTGCCAGCAGCCAAGATATAGATAGCGGGACCTACAATGAGCAGTTCTTC. Residues: CASSQDIDSGTYNEQFF.

In DNA, the CDR3 is TGCGCCAGCAGTCTCGGACAGGGAACTATTGGAAACACCATATATTTT. This gives the protein CASSLGQGTIGNTIYF. The chain links TRBV5-1 to TRBJ1-3; TRBD1 matches 8 bases. The germline V gene has CDR1 SGHRS and CDR2 YFSETQ. The V gene end was trimmed by 5 bases and the J gene end by 3 bases; junction bases not matched to a gene: 10. The CDR3 is made up of 16 amino acids.

This clonotype was counted many times. The chain joins TRBV7-3 to TRBJ2-3, with TRBD2 matching over 12 bases. The CDR3 runs 16 residues. CDR1 and CDR2 (germline): SGHTA, FQGTGA. V shed 5 bases and J 2 bases; nucleotides not matched to a gene: 5. The CDR3 coding sequence is TGTGCCAGCAGCACCACTAGCGGGGGGACCACAGATACGCAGTATTTT. It translates to CASSTTSGGTTDTQYF.

This clonotype was detected only a few times. The chain joins TRBV6-1 to TRBJ2-7; D not certain. Germline values: CDR1 MNHNS, CDR2 SASEGT. V gave up 0 bases and J gave up 2 bases, with 8 bases separating them. The CDR3 consists of 14 residues. CDR3 nucleotides: TGTGCCAGCAGTGAAGCGGGGTGGACCTACGAGCAGTACTTC. This codes for CASSEAGWTYEQYF.

The V call is TRBV7-3, the J call TRBJ2-6; D might be TRBD1 (6 bases). CDR3 size: 13 residues. The ends were cut back, 4 bases at V and 13 bases at J, with 14 bases in the middle. CDR1 is SGHTA and CDR2 is FQGTGA in the germline V gene. The chain's CDR3 is CASSSQGRQVLTF. For the CDR3, the DNA is TGTGCCAGCAGCTCACAGGGCCGGCAGGTCCTGACTTTC.

A few counts support this clonotype. This sequence joins TRBV3-1 and TRBJ2-3, with TRBD2 identical over 11 bases. Trimming took 4 bases from V and 2 from J; bases not matched to a gene: 11. This CDR3 region has 18 residues. Germline V gene sequence: CDR1 LGHDT, CDR2 YNNKEL (reference sequence). In DNA, the CDR3 is TGTGCCAGCAGCCCGACGGAGGGACTAGCGGAGATCACAGATACGCAGTATTTT. Translated, it gives CASSPTEGLAEITDTQYF.

The chain recombines TRBV6-1 with TRBJ1-5; TRBD1 agrees at 7 bases. The CDR3 spans 16 residues. V was clipped by 11 bases and J by 6 bases; unmatched bases: 19. From germline, CDR1 is MNHNS and CDR2 SASEGT. The CDR3: CASIRGQHRGGQPQHF. CDR3 coding DNA: TGTGCCTCAATAAGGGGACAGCATCGAGGGGGTCAGCCCCAGCATTTT.

The V and J genes are TRBV4-3 and TRBJ2-7; D is perhaps TRBD1 (5 bases). The CDR3 loop spans 15 amino acids. Trimming took 1 base from V and 1 from J, leaving 11 bases between them. CDR1 LGHNA and CDR2 YSLEER come from the germline V gene. CDR3 loop: CASSQGLQGSYEQYF. DNA of the CDR3: TGCGCCAGCAGCCAAGGTCTCCAGGGATCCTACGAGCAGTACTTC.

The chain has TRBV6-5 and TRBJ2-5; 12 bases map to TRBD2. The CDR3 sequence is 17 residues long. J was trimmed by 1 base and V by 2 bases; bases with no gene match: 5. CDR1 is MNHEY and CDR2 is SVGAGI in the germline V gene. CDR3 region: CASSYGGLAGFQETQYF. The DNA of the CDR3 is TGTGCCAGCAGTTACGGCGGACTAGCGGGGTTCCAAGAGACCCAGTACTTC.

This clonotype was seen more than once but under ten times. The rearrangement links TRBV27 to TRBJ2-7; 7 bases line up with TRBD2. With 7 bases clipped from V and 2 bases from J, the junction kept 8 bases outside the gene matches. The germline gives CDR1 MNHEY, CDR2 SMNVEV (reference sequence). The CDR3 length is 14 residues. In nucleotides, the CDR3 is TGTGCCAGCAAGCGGGACTTAACCCCCTACGAGCAGTACTTC. Translated, it gives CASKRDLTPYEQYF.

The rearrangement joins TRBV7-2 to TRBJ1-2; D possibly corresponds to TRBD1 (6 bases). Germline CDR1 reads SGHTA; CDR2 reads FQGNSA. Trimming left V 2 bases short and J 4 bases short, with 14 bases between. CDR3 length equals 15 residues. CDR3 DNA sequence: TGTGCCAGCAGCTTATTACCAGGGGAGGGCTATGGCTACACCTTC. It encodes CASSLLPGEGYGYTF.

Note on this clonotype: A junction boundary mismatches the germline segment, possibly from a read error. The gene calls are TRBV7-9 and TRBJ2-1; D gene uncertain. This CDR3 has 13 amino acids. Germline CDR1 SEHNR, CDR2 FQNEAQ (reference sequence). In nucleotides, the CDR3 is TGTGCCAGCAGCTTAGTTGGGTCCAATGATCAGTTCTTC. This gives the protein CASSLVGSNDQFF.

The genes are TRBV20-1 and TRBJ1-1, with a weak D call TRBD1 (5 bases). The CDR3 loop spans 14 amino acids. CDR1 and CDR2 (germline): DFQATT, SNEGSKA (reference sequence). Trimming took off 0 bases at V and 5 bases at J, with 13 bases between the two ends. CDR3 residues: CSARDGGTGTEAFF. The CDR3 region has the DNA TGCAGTGCTAGAGATGGGGGGACGGGAACTGAAGCTTTCTTT.

In nucleotides, the CDR3 is TGTGCCAGTAGTATAACCCCGGGGACTAGACAAGAGCAGTTCTTC. It yields the protein CASSITPGTRQEQFF. V gene TRBV19 combines with J gene TRBJ2-1; 8 nucleotides agree with TRBD2. V was clipped by 2 bases and J by 10 bases; unmatched bases: 10. In germline, CDR1 is LNHDA, CDR2 SQIVND (reference sequence). There are 15 residues in the CDR3.